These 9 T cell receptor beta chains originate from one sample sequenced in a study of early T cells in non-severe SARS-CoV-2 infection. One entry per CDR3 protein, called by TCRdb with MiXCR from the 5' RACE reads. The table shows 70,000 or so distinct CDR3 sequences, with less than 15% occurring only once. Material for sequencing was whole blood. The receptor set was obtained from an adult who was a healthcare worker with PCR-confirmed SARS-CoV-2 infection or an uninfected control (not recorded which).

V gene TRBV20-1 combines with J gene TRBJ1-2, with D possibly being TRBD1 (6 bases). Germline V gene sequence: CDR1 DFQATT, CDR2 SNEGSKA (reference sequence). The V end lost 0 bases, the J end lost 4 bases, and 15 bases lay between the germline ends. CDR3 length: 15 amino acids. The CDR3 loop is CSARDGPGGVYGYTF. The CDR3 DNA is TGCAGTGCTAGAGATGGGCCGGGGGGCGTCTATGGCTACACCTTC.

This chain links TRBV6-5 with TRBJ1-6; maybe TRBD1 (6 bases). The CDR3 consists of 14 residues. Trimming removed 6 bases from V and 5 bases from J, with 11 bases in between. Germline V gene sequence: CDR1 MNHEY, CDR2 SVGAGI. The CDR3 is CASSFTGHNSPLHF. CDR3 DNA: TGTGCCAGCAGCTTTACAGGGCATAATTCACCCCTCCACTTT.

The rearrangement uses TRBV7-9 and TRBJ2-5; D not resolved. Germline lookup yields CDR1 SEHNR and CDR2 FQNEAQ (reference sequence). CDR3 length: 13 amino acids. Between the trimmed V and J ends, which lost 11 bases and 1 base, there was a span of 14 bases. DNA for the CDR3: TGTGCCGTTGCGAAGGCTAGCCAAGAGACCCAGTACTTC. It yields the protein CAVAKASQETQYF.

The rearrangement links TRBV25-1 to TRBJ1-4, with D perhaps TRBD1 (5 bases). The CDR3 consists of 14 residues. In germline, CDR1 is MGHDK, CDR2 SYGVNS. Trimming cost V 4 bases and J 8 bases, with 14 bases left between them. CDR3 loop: CASSGSVGGEKLFF. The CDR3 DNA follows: TGTGCCAGCAGTGGCTCTGTTGGGGGGGAAAAACTGTTTTTT.

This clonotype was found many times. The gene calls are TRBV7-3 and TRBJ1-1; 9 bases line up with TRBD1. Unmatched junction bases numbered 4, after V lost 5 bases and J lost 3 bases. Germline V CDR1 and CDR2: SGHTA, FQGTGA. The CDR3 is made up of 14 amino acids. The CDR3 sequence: CASSMTGGHTEAFF. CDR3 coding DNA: TGTGCCAGCAGCATGACAGGGGGGCACACTGAAGCTTTCTTT. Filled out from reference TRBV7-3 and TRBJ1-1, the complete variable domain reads GAGVSQTPSNKVTEKGKYVELRCDPISGHTALYWYRQSLGQGPEFLIYFQGTGAADDSGLPNDRFFAVRPEGSVSTLKIQRTERGDSAVYLCASSMTGGHTEAFFGQGTRLTVV.

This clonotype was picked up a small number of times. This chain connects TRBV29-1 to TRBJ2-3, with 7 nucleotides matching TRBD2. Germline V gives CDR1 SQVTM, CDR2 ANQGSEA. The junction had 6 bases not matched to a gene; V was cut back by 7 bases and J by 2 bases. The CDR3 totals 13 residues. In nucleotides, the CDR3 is TGCAGCGCCCTGGGAGGGGCCACAGATACGCAGTATTTT. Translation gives CSALGGATDTQYF.

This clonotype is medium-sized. CDR3 bases: TGCGCCAGCAGTGAAATTGGACTAGCGGGAGTCCAACAAGATACGCAGTATTTT. Amino acids: CASSEIGLAGVQQDTQYF. The gene calls are TRBV10-1 and TRBJ2-3; 13 bases fit TRBD2. This CDR3 spans 18 amino acids. Trimming removed 3 bases from V and 5 bases from J; junction bases left unmatched: 11. Germline CDR1 is WNHNN and CDR2 is SYGVQD (reference sequence).

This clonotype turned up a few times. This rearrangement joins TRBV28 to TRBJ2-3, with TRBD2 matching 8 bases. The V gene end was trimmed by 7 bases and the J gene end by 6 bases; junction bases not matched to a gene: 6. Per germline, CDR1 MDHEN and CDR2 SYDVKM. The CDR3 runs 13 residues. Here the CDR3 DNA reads TGTGCCAGCACCTTAGCGGGAACGGATACGCAGTATTTT. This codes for CASTLAGTDTQYF.

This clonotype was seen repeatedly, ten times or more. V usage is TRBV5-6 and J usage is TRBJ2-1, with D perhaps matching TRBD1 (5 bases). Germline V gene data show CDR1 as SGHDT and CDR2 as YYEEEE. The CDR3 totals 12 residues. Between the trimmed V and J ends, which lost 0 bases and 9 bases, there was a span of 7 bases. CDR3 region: CASSLVGREQFF. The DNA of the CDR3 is TGTGCCAGCAGCTTGGTGGGGCGTGAGCAGTTCTTC.